The 5 T cell receptor beta chains reported below all come from one sample, sequenced in a study of shared clonotypes between healthy human individuals. CD45RO-negative, CCR7-positively selected cells formed the naive CD8 fraction, excluding terminally differentiated effector memory CD45RA+ cells. Assay used: immunoSEQ multiplex PCR; TCRdb lists only in-frame clones, some missing. The repertoire holds 2 million to 2.5 million clones, with approximately 94% as singletons. The sequenced sample consisted of naive CD8+ T cells from PBMCs. These receptors came from a man between 18 and 35 years old in good health. Some clones in this sample may be carry-over from other donors' samples.

V and J are TRBV28 and TRBJ1-1; D call uncertain. The CDR3 loop spans 13 amino acids. The germline V gene has CDR1 MDHEN and CDR2 SYDVKM. Trimming left V 3 bases short and J 8 bases short, with 13 bases between. CDR3 loop: CASSFPAYYEAFF. In DNA, the CDR3 is TGTGCCAGCAGTTTCCCCGCATATTACGAAGCTTTCTTT.

The genes are TRBV6-1 and TRBJ1-5; D not resolved. CDR3 size: 9 residues. Germline loops: CDR1 MNHNS, CDR2 SASEGT. The V gene lost 6 bases and the J gene lost 7 bases, with 1 base spanning the gap. CDR3 nucleotides: TGTGCCAGCAGCCAGCCCCAGCATTTT. This translates into CASSQPQHF.

This chain uses TRBV27 with TRBJ2-5; 8 bases align to TRBD2. CDR1 is MNHEY, CDR2 SMNVEV, per germline (reference sequence). Germline trimming cut 2 bases from V and 1 base from J; bases unmatched to any gene: 3. The CDR3 has 15 residues. CDR3 loop: CASSLRLARQETQYF. The CDR3 coding sequence is TGTGCCAGCAGTTTAAGACTAGCGCGCCAAGAGACCCAGTACTTC.

CDR3 bases: TGTGCCGTAGACTCCTACGAGCAGTACTTC. Translated, it gives CAVDSYEQYF. The V call is TRBV6-1, the J call TRBJ2-7; no definite D call. From germline, CDR1 is MNHNS and CDR2 SASEGT. The CDR3 loop spans 10 amino acids. V was clipped by 11 bases and J by 0 bases, with 5 bases between them.

The V call is TRBV9, the J call TRBJ1-2; the D gene is possibly TRBD1 (5 bases). With 0 bases removed from V and 2 bases from J, the gap between germline ends came to 11 bases. The CDR3 extends over 15 amino acids. Germline assignment: CDR1 SGDLS and CDR2 YYNGEE. The CDR3 spells CASSVGQSTNYGYTF. CDR3 DNA sequence: TGTGCCAGCAGCGTAGGACAGTCGACAAACTATGGCTACACCTTC.